This TCR beta chain was documented in a study of beta chain features in type 1 diabetes. Losses at the gene ends were 3 bases for V and 4 bases for J; bases not matched to a gene: 8. The CDR3 has 15 residues. Germline V CDR1 and CDR2: KGHSH, LQKENI. TCRB transcripts that were expressed got sequenced, as all of the isolated RNA had been reverse transcribed. The method was immunoSEQ multiplex PCR; TCRdb's version includes in-frame clones alone and lacks a portion of them. The profile covers hundreds of thousands of clones, with 11% appearing a single time and over 0.035% taken by the ten largest. The V call is TRBV18, the J call TRBJ2-7; TRBD1 matches 8 bases. The TCR originated in a young woman in good health. Material: naive CD4+ T cells from blood. The CDR3 DNA reads TGTGCCAGCTCACCGGTTATCCGGACAGGGTACGAGCAGTACTTC. It translates to CASSPVIRTGYEQYF.